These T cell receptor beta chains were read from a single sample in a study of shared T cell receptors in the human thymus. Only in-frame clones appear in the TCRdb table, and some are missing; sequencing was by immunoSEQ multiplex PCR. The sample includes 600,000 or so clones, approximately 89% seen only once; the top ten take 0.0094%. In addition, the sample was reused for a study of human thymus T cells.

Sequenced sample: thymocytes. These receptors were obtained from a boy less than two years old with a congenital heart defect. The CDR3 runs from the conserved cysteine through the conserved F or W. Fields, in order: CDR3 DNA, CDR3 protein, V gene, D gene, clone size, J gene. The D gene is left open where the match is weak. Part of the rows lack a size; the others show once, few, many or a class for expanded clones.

TGTGCCAGCTCACGTGGCAGTTTTGCCAAAAACATTCAGTACTTC CASSRGSFAKNIQYF TRBV18 - - TRBJ2-4
TGTGCCAGTAGTTTCGGTCTGACCGCCGCGGGATCACCCCTCCACTTT CASSFGLTAAGSPLHF TRBV19 - - TRBJ1-6
TGTGCCAGCTCACCCAGGGGGACTGAATACAATGAGCAGTTCTTC CASSPRGTEYNEQFF TRBV18 - - TRBJ2-1
TGTGCCATCAGCGGACAGGGCCCCTACGAGCAGTACTTC CAISGQGPYEQYF TRBV10-3 TRBD1 - TRBJ2-7
TGTGCCAGCAGTGACTCACGGGAGACCCAAAATGAGCAGTTCTTC CASSDSRETQNEQFF TRBV6-4 - - TRBJ2-1
TGCGCCAGCAGCCCGGGGGGTGGCAGACCAAGCTCCTATAATTCACCCCTCCACTTT CASSPGGGRPSSYNSPLHF TRBV4-1 - - TRBJ1-6
TGTGCCAGTAGTATAGAGCATCGGGGAAACTATGGCTACACCTTC CASSIEHRGNYGYTF TRBV19 - - TRBJ1-2
TGTGCCATCCAGGGGGAAAATGAAAAACTGTTTTTT CAIQGENEKLFF TRBV11-2 TRBD1 once TRBJ1-4
TGTGCCAGCTACGACCTTAGAGCAGGTCTGTTCTTC CASYDLRAGLFF TRBV6-5 - - TRBJ2-1
TGTGCCAGCACCCCCGAGTTGTTGAGGGGGTCCCGAGGGTATGGCTACACCTTC CASTPELLRGSRGYGYTF TRBV11-2 - once TRBJ1-2
TGTGCCAGCAGCTTATTAGCGGGAGTTGGGTTTTACAATGAGCAGTTCTTC CASSLLAGVGFYNEQFF TRBV11-2 TRBD2 - TRBJ2-1
TGTGCCAGCAGTGGCATCGGTACACAGGGTACATATAGCAATCAGCCCCAGCATTTT CASSGIGTQGTYSNQPQHF TRBV27 - - TRBJ1-5
TGTGCCAGCAGCTTAGCCCCGGACAGATCATTTCAAGAGACCCAGTACTTC CASSLAPDRSFQETQYF TRBV13 - - TRBJ2-5
TGTGCTAGTGGTTTGGACCCGCTTCCTCAGTGTGAAGCTTTCTTT CASGLDPLPQCEAFF TRBV12-5 - - TRBJ1-1
TGTGCCACTCAAGGACTGATAGACACTGAAGCTTTCTTT CATQGLIDTEAFF TRBV6-5 - - TRBJ1-1
TGTGCCAGCAGTGAAACCAGGGGAAGGCTAGCGGGATTTGAACGGTACTTC CASSETRGRLAGFERYF TRBV6-1 TRBD2 - TRBJ2-7
TGTGCCAGCAGCGAGCTGGGACAGGGCTACAATGAGCAGTTCTTC CASSELGQGYNEQFF TRBV6-5 TRBD1 - TRBJ2-1
TGTGCCAGCAGTTTAAAAGAGGGTGATGGCACTGAAGCTTTCTTT CASSLKEGDGTEAFF TRBV28 - - TRBJ1-1
TGTGCCAGCAGCGGTGACAGATCCGGAAACACCATATATTTT CASSGDRSGNTIYF TRBV9 - once TRBJ1-3
TGTGCCAGCAGTTCCCCCGGGACTAGTCCGCCCTACGAGCAGTACTTC CASSSPGTSPPYEQYF TRBV6-4 TRBD2 - TRBJ2-7
TGTGCCAGCAGGGTGGGACTGGGCACCTCCGACACTGAAGCTTTCTTT CASRVGLGTSDTEAFF TRBV5-8 - - TRBJ1-1
TGTGCCAGCAGTTCGACAGGGTTGCTTCAGCCCCAGCATTTT CASSSTGLLQPQHF TRBV27 TRBD1 - TRBJ1-5
TGTGCTAGTGGTTTAGGACAGCCCAGAACCGATAACTATGGCTACACCTTC CASGLGQPRTDNYGYTF TRBV12-5 - - TRBJ1-2
TGTGCCACCAGGGTTGGAGGGAATCAGCCCCAGCATTTT CATRVGGNQPQHF TRBV15 - - TRBJ1-5
TGCGCCAGCAGCCAGGTGACAGGGGGCAAAGGAGGAAACACCATATATTTT CASSQVTGGKGGNTIYF TRBV4-3 TRBD1 few TRBJ1-3
TGTGCCAGCAGTCTAAGCAGTGGGAGGGCAGGCACAGATACGCAGTATTTT CASSLSSGRAGTDTQYF TRBV28 TRBD2 - TRBJ2-3